A single sample gave rise to the 5 T cell receptor beta chains below, sequenced in a study of cytomegalovirus exposure and HLA in healthy donors. The primer mix had 60 Vbeta and 13 Jbeta primers. The table came from immunoSEQ multiplex PCR; TCRdb's copy has only in-frame clones and leaves some out. This sample carries under 150,000 clones, 87% of them seen once, and the ten largest clones take 5.2%. Material for sequencing was PBMCs. The receptor source for this set is a woman in her twenties or thirties in good health and CMV-seronegative.

This rearrangement joins TRBV5-4 to TRBJ2-3; tentatively, D is TRBD2 (6 bases). There are 12 residues in the CDR3. Trimming removed 0 bases at V and 8 bases at J, with 7 bases between. Germline assignment: CDR1 SGHNT and CDR2 YYREEE (reference sequence). CDR3 sequence (DNA): TGTGCCAGCAGCTTGGTTAGCGGTACGCAGTATTTT. Translation: CASSLVSGTQYF.

V gene TRBV18 combines with J gene TRBJ1-5, with 7 bases aligning to TRBD1. The germline gives CDR1 KGHSH, CDR2 LQKENI. Trimming removed 2 bases from V and 7 bases from J; junction bases left unmatched: 5. CDR3 length: 14 residues. The CDR3 loop reads CASSPYDRDQPQHF. The DNA of the CDR3 is TGTGCCAGCTCACCATACGACAGGGACCAGCCCCAGCATTTT.

The chain joins TRBV19 to TRBJ2-4; possibly TRBD2 for D (6 bases). This CDR3 spans 13 amino acids. Trimming took 5 bases from V and 7 from J, leaving 12 bases between them. In germline, CDR1 is LNHDA, CDR2 SQIVND (reference sequence). The CDR3 DNA reads as TGTGCCAGTAGTCGGCCCGGAGGGAACATTCAGTACTTC. Translating it yields CASSRPGGNIQYF.

The chain couples TRBV6-5 to TRBJ1-3; D gene unclear. Germline assignment: CDR1 MNHEY and CDR2 SVGAGI. Trimming shortened V by 6 bases and J by 2 bases, and 11 bases separated the two germline ends. This CDR3 has 14 amino acids. CDR3 sequence reads: CASRNRVPGNTIYF. For the CDR3, the DNA is TGTGCCAGCAGGAACCGGGTCCCTGGAAACACCATATATTTT.

This chain uses TRBV5-1 with TRBJ1-1, with 8 nucleotides matching TRBD1. The CDR3 spans 14 residues. The ends lost 4 bases at V and 8 bases at J; junction bases unmatched: 10. CDR1 SGHRS and CDR2 YFSETQ come from the germline V gene. CDR3 in amino acids: CASSPQGALGEAFF. The CDR3 region has the DNA TGCGCCAGCAGCCCGCAGGGGGCCCTGGGGGAAGCTTTCTTT. The full variable domain, in which reference TRBV5-1 and TRBJ1-1 provide the parts outside the CDR3, is KAGVTQTPRYLIKTRGQQVTLSCSPISGHRSVSWYQQTPGQGLQFLFEYFSETQRNKGNFPGRFSGRQFSNSRSEMNVSTLELGDSALYLCASSPQGALGEAFFGQGTRLTVV.